The TCR beta chain under discussion was sequenced for a study of CD8 T cells in Susac syndrome. Random-hexamer reverse transcription was applied to roughly 0.5 to 1 ug RNA. TCRdb processed the immunoSEQ multiplex PCR reads anew with MiXCR; each CDR3 protein has one entry. The sample holds a few hundred thousand distinct CDR3 sequences, about nine tenths seen once. The sequenced target, TCR beta, came from blood CD8+ and CD4+ T cells. While CD8+ and CD4+ T cells were isolated negatively, TEMRA cells were enriched by FACS. The CDR3 has 16 amino acids. Per germline, CDR1 MGHRA and CDR2 YSYEKL. Trimming at V came to 4 bases and at J to 4 bases, leaving 9 bases not matched to a gene.

The source is a human donor with multiple sclerosis. The sequenced material came from CD8+ T cells from PBMCs. J is TRBJ2-1 and V is TRBV4-1, with 8 nucleotides matching TRBD2. Here the CDR3 reads CASSLLIIAGYNEQFF. The CDR3, as DNA: TGCGCCAGCAGCCTCTTGATCATAGCGGGGTACAATGAGCAGTTCTTC.